The following is a T cell receptor (beta chain) sequence with its context. The sample comes from a study of T cell repertoires in cytomegalovirus infection. The CDR3 has 18 residues. The ends lost 4 bases at V and 0 bases at J; junction bases unmatched: 8. CDR1 and CDR2 (germline): MDHEN, SYDVKM. Using its own MiXCR run on the reads, TCRdb lists one record per CDR3 protein. Of some 700,000 distinct CDR3 sequences in the sample, approximately 34% were seen once. The V call is TRBV28, the J call TRBJ2-1; 11 bases are shared with TRBD2. This receptor was taken from a human donor in good health (CMV status not recorded). Some clones in this sample may be carry-over from other donors' samples. Sequenced material: PBMCs. The CDR3 DNA is TGTGCCAGCAGTTCCCCGGGACTAGCGGTAAGCTCCTACAATGAGCAGTTCTTC. Translation: CASSSPGLAVSSYNEQFF.